The clone carrying this T cell receptor (beta chain) was counted many times. This entry comes from a study of T cells in Graves' hyperthyroidism and ophthalmopathy. The definition of stable Graves' hyperthyroidism was no ophthalmopathy progression within 18 months. In making diagnoses, clinical symptoms, serum thyroxine and TRAb, thyroid ultrasound and orbital computed tomography were all used. TCR beta CDR3 regions were amplified from RNA. First-round RT-PCR with HTBI primers amplified the TCR CDR3 region. TCRdb reprocessed the multiplex PCR reads with MiXCR, giving one entry per CDR3 protein. The sample contains 450,000 to 600,000 distinct CDR3 sequences, around 13% of which appear only once. The length of the CDR3 is 14 residues. Per germline, CDR1 MNHEY and CDR2 SMNVEV (reference sequence). Trimming took 4 bases from V and 9 from J; bases not matched to a gene: 3.

This chain joins TRBV27 and TRBJ2-1; the match to TRBD2 covers 13 bases. The source is a woman aged 40-49 years with Graves' hyperthyroidism. Sequencing was performed on blood. The CDR3 DNA reads TGTGCCAGCAGTTCGGGGACTAGCGGGATTGAGCAGTTCTTC. Its protein product is CASSSGTSGIEQFF.